Described below is a single T cell receptor (beta chain) sequence and its context. This entry comes from a study of cytomegalovirus exposure and HLA in healthy donors. The wider study: Earlier, 150 million to 200 million T cells were analyzed, and some 120 million unique TCR beta sequences were found among them.

The PCR had 60 Vbeta and 13 Jbeta primers. Produced via immunoSEQ multiplex PCR; TCRdb's table is partial and in-frame only. The table lists over 150,000 clones, about four fifths of them singletons. CDR3 length equals 17 residues. J gave up 2 bases and V 4 bases, and 9 bases lay outside the gene matches. Germline-derived CDR1 and CDR2 are SGHVS and FNYEAQ. The sequenced sample consisted of PBMCs. This chain joins TRBV7-6 and TRBJ2-2; 8 bases line up with TRBD1. This sequence originates from a man between 18 and 35 years old in good health and CMV-seronegative. The CDR3 loop reads CASSSYPDRANTGELFF. The DNA for the CDR3 is TGTGCCAGCAGCTCATACCCGGACAGGGCCAACACCGGGGAGCTGTTTTTT.